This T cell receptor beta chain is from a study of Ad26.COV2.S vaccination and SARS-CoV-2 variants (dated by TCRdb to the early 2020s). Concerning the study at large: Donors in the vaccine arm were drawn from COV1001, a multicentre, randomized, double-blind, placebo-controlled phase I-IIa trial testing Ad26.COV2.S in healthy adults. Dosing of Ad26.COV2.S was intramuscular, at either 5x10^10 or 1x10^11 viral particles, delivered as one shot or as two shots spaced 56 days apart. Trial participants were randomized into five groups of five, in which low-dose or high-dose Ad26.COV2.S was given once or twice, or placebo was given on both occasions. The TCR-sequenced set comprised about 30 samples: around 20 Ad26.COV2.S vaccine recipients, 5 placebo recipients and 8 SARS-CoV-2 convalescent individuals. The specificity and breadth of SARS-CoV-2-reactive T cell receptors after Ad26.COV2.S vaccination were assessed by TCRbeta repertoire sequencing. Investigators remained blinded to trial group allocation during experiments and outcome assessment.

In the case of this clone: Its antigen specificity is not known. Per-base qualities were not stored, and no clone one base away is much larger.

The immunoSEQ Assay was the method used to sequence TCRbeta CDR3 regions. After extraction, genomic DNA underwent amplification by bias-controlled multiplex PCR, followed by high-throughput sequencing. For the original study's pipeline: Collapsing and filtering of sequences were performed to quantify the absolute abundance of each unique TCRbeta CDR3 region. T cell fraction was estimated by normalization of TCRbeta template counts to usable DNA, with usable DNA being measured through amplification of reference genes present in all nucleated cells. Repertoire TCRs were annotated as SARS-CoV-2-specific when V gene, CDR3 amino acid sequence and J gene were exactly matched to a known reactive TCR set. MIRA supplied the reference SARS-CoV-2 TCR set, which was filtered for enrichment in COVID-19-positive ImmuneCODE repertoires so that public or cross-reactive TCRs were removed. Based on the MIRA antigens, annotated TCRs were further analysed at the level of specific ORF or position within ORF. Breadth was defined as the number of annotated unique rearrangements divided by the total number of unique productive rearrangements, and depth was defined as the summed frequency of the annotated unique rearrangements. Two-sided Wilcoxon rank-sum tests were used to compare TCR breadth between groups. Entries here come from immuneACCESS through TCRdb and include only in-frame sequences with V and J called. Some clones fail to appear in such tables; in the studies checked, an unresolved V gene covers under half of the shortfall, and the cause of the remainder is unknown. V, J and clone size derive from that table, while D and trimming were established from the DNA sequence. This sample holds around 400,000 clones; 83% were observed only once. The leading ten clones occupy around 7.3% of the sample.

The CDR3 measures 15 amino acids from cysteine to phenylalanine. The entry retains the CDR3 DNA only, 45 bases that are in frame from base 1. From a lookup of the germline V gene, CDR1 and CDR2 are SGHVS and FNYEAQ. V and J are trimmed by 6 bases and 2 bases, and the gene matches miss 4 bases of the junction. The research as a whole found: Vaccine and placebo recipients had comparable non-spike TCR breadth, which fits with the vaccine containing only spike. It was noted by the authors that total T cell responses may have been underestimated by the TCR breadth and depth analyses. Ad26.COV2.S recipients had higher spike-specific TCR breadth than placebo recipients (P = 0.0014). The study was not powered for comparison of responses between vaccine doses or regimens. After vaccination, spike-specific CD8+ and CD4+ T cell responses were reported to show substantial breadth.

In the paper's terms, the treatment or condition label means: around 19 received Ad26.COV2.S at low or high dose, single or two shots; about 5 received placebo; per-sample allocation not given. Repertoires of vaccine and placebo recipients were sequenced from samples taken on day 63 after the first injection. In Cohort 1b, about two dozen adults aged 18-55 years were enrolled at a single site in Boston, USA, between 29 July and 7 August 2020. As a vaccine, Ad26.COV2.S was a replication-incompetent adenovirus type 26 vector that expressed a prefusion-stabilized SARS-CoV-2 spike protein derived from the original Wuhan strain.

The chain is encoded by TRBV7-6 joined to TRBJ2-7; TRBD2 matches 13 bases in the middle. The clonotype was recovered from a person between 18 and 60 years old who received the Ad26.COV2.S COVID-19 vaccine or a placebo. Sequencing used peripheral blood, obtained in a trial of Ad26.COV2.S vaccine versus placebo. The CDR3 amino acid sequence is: CASSRLAGGPYEQYF. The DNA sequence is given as TGTGCCAGCAGTCGACTAGCGGGAGGACCCTACGAGCAGTACTTC.